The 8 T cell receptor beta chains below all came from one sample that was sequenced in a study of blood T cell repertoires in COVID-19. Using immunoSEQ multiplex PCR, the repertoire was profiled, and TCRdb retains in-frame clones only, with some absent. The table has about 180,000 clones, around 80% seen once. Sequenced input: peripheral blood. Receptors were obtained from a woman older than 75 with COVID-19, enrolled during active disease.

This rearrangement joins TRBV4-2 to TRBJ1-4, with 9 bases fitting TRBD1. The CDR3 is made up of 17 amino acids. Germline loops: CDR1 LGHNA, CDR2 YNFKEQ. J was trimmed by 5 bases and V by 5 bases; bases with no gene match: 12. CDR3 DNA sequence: TGTGCCAGCAGCTATCGGGACAGGGTTGTCGAGAATGAAAAACTGTTTTTT. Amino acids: CASSYRDRVVENEKLFF.

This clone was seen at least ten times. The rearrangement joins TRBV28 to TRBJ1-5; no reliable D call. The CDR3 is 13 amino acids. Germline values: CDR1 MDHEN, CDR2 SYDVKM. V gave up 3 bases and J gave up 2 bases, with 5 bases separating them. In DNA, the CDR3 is TGTGCCAGCAGTTTTGCGGGCAATCAGCCCCAGCATTTT. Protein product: CASSFAGNQPQHF.

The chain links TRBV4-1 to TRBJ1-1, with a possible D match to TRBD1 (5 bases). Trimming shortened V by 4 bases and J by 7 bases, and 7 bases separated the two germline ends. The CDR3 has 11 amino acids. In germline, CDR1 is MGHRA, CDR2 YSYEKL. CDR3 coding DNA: TGCGCCAGCAGCCGGGGCAGTGAAGCTTTCTTT. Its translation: CASSRGSEAFF.

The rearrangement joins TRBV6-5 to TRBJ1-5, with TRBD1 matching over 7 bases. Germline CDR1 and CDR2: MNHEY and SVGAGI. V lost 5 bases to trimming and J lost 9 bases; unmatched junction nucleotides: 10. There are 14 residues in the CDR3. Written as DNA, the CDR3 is TGTGCCAGCAGTAAACAGGGGCCCCCGGGGCCCCAGCATTTT. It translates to CASSKQGPPGPQHF.

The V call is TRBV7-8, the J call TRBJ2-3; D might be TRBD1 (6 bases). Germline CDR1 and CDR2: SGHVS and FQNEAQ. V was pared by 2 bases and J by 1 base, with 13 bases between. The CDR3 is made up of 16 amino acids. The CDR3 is CASSLLSGVGTDTQYF. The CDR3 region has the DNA TGTGCCAGCAGCTTACTTTCAGGGGTCGGCACAGATACGCAGTATTTT.

The CDR3 nucleotides are TGTGCCAGCAGCTTGCCGCGAGCGAGGCAGGGGGCGTTCAGGACGCAGTATTTT. This codes for CASSLPRARQGAFRTQYF. The chain employs TRBV5-8 and TRBJ2-3; TRBD1 matches at 8 bases. Germline loops: CDR1 SGHTS, CDR2 YDEGEE. CDR3 length: 18 amino acids. V was pared by 1 base and J by 9 bases, with 19 bases of the junction left unmatched.

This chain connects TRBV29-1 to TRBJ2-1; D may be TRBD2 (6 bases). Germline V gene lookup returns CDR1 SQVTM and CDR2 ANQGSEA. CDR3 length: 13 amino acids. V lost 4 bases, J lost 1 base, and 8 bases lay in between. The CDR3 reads CSVGGRSYNEQFF. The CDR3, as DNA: TGCAGCGTTGGGGGGAGGTCCTACAATGAGCAGTTCTTC.

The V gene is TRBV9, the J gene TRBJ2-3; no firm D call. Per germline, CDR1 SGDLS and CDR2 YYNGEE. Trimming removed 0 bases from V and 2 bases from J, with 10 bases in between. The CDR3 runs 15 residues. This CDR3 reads CASSVDGGDTDTQYF. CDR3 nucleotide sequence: TGTGCCAGCAGCGTAGATGGCGGAGACACAGATACGCAGTATTTT.